The clone carrying this TCR beta chain has just a few counts. The antigen remains undetermined. TCRdb used MiXCR to reprocess the reads, holding one entry per CDR3 protein. The sample records about 490,000 distinct CDR3 sequences, about 11% being singletons. This sample is drawn from a study of T cell repertoires in cytomegalovirus infection. Across the study: CMV infection together with matching HLA type was indicated by public TCR beta signatures.

V lost 4 bases, J lost 5 bases, and 18 bases lay in between. This CDR3 is built from 15 residues. Germline CDR1 SGHKS, CDR2 YYEKEE (reference sequence). General observations from the study: HLA-C-restricted CMV clonotypes gave the most frequent clonotype in two of eight donors. Cumulative frequency (of public TCR beta family members) identified carriers of CMV plus the relevant HLA.

V gene TRBV5-5 combines with J gene TRBJ2-5; possible D gene TRBD2, 7 bases. The clonotype was recovered from a human donor in good health (CMV status not recorded). Some clones in this sample may be carry-over from other donors' samples. The sequenced sample was PBMCs. The CDR3 reads CASSGRHGGQETQYF. For the CDR3, the DNA is TGTGCCAGCAGCGGACGACACGGGGGGCAGGAGACCCAGTACTTC.